This T cell receptor beta chain is from a study of neurological immune-mediated disorders. This sample's time point: longitudinal time-point 3. Libraries used 2 million unsorted PBMCs kept frozen in RNAlater. The method for making cDNA was 5'RACE, and it used 10-nucleotide random UMIs. MiXCR, applied by TCRdb to the 5' RACE reads, yields one record per CDR3 protein. Altogether around 97,000 distinct CDR3 sequences are present, 10% to 12% being singletons, with the ten largest covering 2.5% to 4%. At least ten counts were recorded for this clonotype. This CDR3 comprises 16 residues. Per germline, CDR1 MDHEN and CDR2 SYDVKM. V shed 5 bases and J 0 bases; nucleotides not matched to a gene: 9.

The gene calls are TRBV28 and TRBJ1-1, with TRBD1 identical over 7 bases. This receptor was taken from a female donor with HTLV-1-associated myelopathy (HAM/TSP). The sample was PBMCs. CDR3 amino acids: CASSPYRGYMNTEAFF. CDR3 sequence (DNA): TGTGCCAGCAGTCCGTACAGGGGATACATGAACACTGAAGCTTTCTTT.